The 15 T cell receptor beta chains given below trace back to one sample, sequenced in a study of blood T cell repertoires in COVID-19. Clones were read by immunoSEQ multiplex PCR, and TCRdb kept only the in-frame ones, dropping some. There are around 250,000 clones in the sample; roughly 84% occur only once, and about 7% lies in the top ten. The sequencing sample was made of PBMCs or T cells enriched from blood (not recorded which). Receptors were obtained from a woman between 45 and 60 years old who had been exposed to COVID-19.

The V and J genes are TRBV28 and TRBJ1-1; D unresolved. The CDR3 is 13 residues long. Germline loops: CDR1 MDHEN, CDR2 SYDVKM. The ends were cut back, 2 bases at V and 0 bases at J, with 4 bases in the middle. The CDR3 is CASSLTVNTEAFF. The CDR3 DNA reads TGTGCCAGCAGTTTAACAGTGAACACTGAAGCTTTCTTT.

The chain uses TRBV27 and TRBJ2-2; maybe TRBD2 (6 bases). The CDR3 runs to 13 residues. Germline V CDR1 and CDR2: MNHEY, SMNVEV (reference sequence). Deletions cut 5 bases from V and 7 bases from J, with 11 bases between. CDR3 amino acids: CASSLGGGGELFF. CDR3 nucleotides: TGTGCCAGCAGTCTCGGGGGAGGCGGGGAGCTGTTTTTT.

The rearrangement uses TRBV28 and TRBJ2-4; 7 positions agree with TRBD1. The CDR3 totals 16 residues. Trimming took 8 bases from V and 0 from J; bases not matched to a gene: 10. The germline gives CDR1 MDHEN, CDR2 SYDVKM. CDR3 DNA: TGTGCCAGCGGGGTGACAGGGAAGCTAGCCAAAAACATTCAGTACTTC. It specifies CASGVTGKLAKNIQYF.

J is TRBJ2-3 and V is TRBV4-2, with 9 positions matching TRBD1. CDR3 length equals 15 residues. Per germline, CDR1 LGHNA and CDR2 YNFKEQ. Trimming at V came to 4 bases and at J to 2 bases, leaving 4 bases not matched to a gene. This chain's CDR3 is CASSLWTGATDTQYF. The CDR3 nucleotides are TGTGCCAGCAGCCTTTGGACAGGGGCCACAGATACGCAGTATTTT.

The chain is built from TRBV19 and TRBJ1-5; 7 bases line up with TRBD1. The CDR3 loop spans 15 amino acids. Germline CDR1 LNHDA, CDR2 SQIVND (reference sequence). V trimming: 6 bases; J trimming: 3 bases; junction bases outside the gene matches: 8. CDR3 in amino acids: CASRPFGTDNQPQHF. The CDR3 DNA is TGTGCCAGTAGACCATTCGGGACAGACAATCAGCCCCAGCATTTT.

This sequence joins TRBV6-5 and TRBJ1-2; D unresolved. V was clipped by 8 bases and J by 6 bases, with 19 bases between them. CDR1 is MNHEY, CDR2 SVGAGI, per germline. This CDR3 has 14 residues. CDR3 sequence reads: CASSKAGFRDGYTF. The CDR3 DNA sequence: TGTGCCAGCTCCAAAGCCGGGTTTCGGGATGGCTACACCTTC.

This chain uses TRBV5-6 with TRBJ1-1; D remains unclear. Germline loops: CDR1 SGHDT, CDR2 YYEEEE. V lost 4 bases, J lost 0 bases, and 16 bases lay in between. This CDR3 has 16 amino acids. This chain's CDR3 is CASSLPGRSVNTEAFF. The CDR3 DNA follows: TGTGCCAGCAGCCTCCCGGGGAGGAGCGTGAACACTGAAGCTTTCTTT.

The rearrangement uses TRBV29-1 and TRBJ2-2; the D gene is possibly TRBD2 (5 bases). The CDR3 runs to 14 residues. Trimming removed 5 bases from V and 0 bases from J, with 10 bases in between. CDR1 is SQVTM, CDR2 ANQGSEA, per germline. The CDR3 DNA follows: TGCAGCGTTTCCGCCGGGACGAACACCGGGGAGCTGTTTTTT. Translating it yields CSVSAGTNTGELFF.

Remarks on this clone: This CDR3 is also generated by other DNA sequences in the sample. The chain links TRBV6-4 to TRBJ1-1; a weak D match, TRBD1 (6 bases). The V end lost 5 bases, the J end lost 1 base, and 11 bases lay between the germline ends. Germline CDR1 and CDR2: MRHNA and SNTAGT. The CDR3 runs to 14 residues. In DNA, the CDR3 is TGTGCCAGCAGTTCGACAGGAGGGAACACTGAAGCTTTCTTT. This codes for CASSSTGGNTEAFF.

This clone has just one count. The chain recombines TRBV5-1 with TRBJ2-3; TRBD2 aligns across 9 bases. J lost 5 bases, V lost 0 bases, and 4 bases had no gene match. Germline loops: CDR1 SGHRS, CDR2 YFSETQ. The CDR3 length is 15 residues. The CDR3 is CASSLVSGGQDTQYF. The DNA of the CDR3 is TGCGCCAGCAGCTTGGTAAGCGGGGGGCAAGATACGCAGTATTTT.

The V and J genes are TRBV7-2 and TRBJ1-3; 9 positions match TRBD1. Germline V gene lookup returns CDR1 SGHTA and CDR2 FQGNSA. The CDR3 extends over 17 amino acids. V was clipped by 1 base and J by 0 bases; unmatched bases: 4. CDR3 sequence: CASSLEGTGFSGNTIYF. As DNA, the CDR3 is TGTGCCAGCAGCTTAGAAGGGACAGGGTTCTCTGGAAACACCATATATTTT.

This chain uses TRBV19 with TRBJ1-1, with D possibly being TRBD1 (6 bases). The germline V gene encodes CDR1 LNHDA and CDR2 SQIVND (reference sequence). With 5 bases removed from V and 8 bases from J, the gap between germline ends came to 12 bases. CDR3 length: 12 amino acids. The CDR3 sequence: CASSRRGTEAFF. Here the CDR3 DNA reads TGTGCCAGTAGTCGCAGGGGAACCGAAGCTTTCTTT. Complete variable domain (other parts from reference TRBV19 and TRBJ1-1): DGGITQSPKYLFRKEGQNVTLSCEQNLNHDAMYWYRQDPGQGLRLIYYSQIVNDFQKGDIAEGYSVSREKKESFPLTVTSAQKNPTAFYLCASSRRGTEAFFGQGTRLTVV.

This clone was observed a handful of times. The J gene is TRBJ1-1, the V gene TRBV3-1 (or the pseudogene TRBV3-2), with 7 positions matching TRBD1. The V and J ends lost 3 bases and 0 bases, in that order; junction bases with no gene match: 7. This CDR3 is 16 amino acids long. Germline assignment: CDR1 LGHDT and CDR2 YNNKEL (reference sequence). CDR3 sequence (DNA): TGTGCCAGCAGCCATGGGGACAGCCGAATGAACACTGAAGCTTTCTTT. Translating gives CASSHGDSRMNTEAFF.

This chain links TRBV19 with TRBJ2-6, with D unclear. The CDR3 length is 15 residues. Germline loops: CDR1 LNHDA, CDR2 SQIVND (reference sequence). V lost 2 bases and J lost 0, with 5 bases in between. The CDR3 loop reads CASSISLSGANVLTF. For the CDR3, the DNA is TGTGCCAGTAGTATAAGCCTCTCTGGGGCCAACGTCCTGACTTTC. The full variable domain, in which reference TRBV19 and TRBJ2-6 provide the parts outside the CDR3, is DGGITQSPKYLFRKEGQNVTLSCEQNLNHDAMYWYRQDPGQGLRLIYYSQIVNDFQKGDIAEGYSVSREKKESFPLTVTSAQKNPTAFYLCASSISLSGANVLTFGAGSRLTVL.

The chain combines TRBV2 with TRBJ1-2, with TRBD1 matching over 8 bases. CDR1 is SNHLY, CDR2 FYNNEI, per germline. The length of the CDR3 is 14 residues. With 4 bases clipped from V and 1 base from J, the junction kept 2 bases outside the gene matches. For the CDR3, the DNA is TGTGCCAGCAGTGGGACAGGGTTTAACTATGGCTACACCTTC. Translated, it gives CASSGTGFNYGYTF.